The entry below describes one T cell receptor (beta chain). The CDR3 spans 13 residues. V lost 2 bases, J lost 7 bases, and 6 bases lay in between. In germline, CDR1 is SGHTA, CDR2 FQGTGA. The method was immunoSEQ multiplex PCR; TCRdb's version includes in-frame clones alone and lacks a portion of them. The table has more than 95,000 clones, about 88% seen once. The sample comes from a study of control samples from healthy donors and cancer patients. The chain recombines TRBV7-3 with TRBJ1-6; D is uncertain. This clonotype was obtained from a young man in good health. Sequencing was done on a sample of blood. The CDR3 spells CASSLGVNSPLHF. In DNA form, the CDR3 reads TGTGCCAGCAGCTTAGGGGTCAATTCACCCCTCCACTTT. Supplemented by reference TRBV7-3 and TRBJ1-6, the full variable domain reads GAGVSQTPSNKVTEKGKYVELRCDPISGHTALYWYRQSLGQGPEFLIYFQGTGAADDSGLPNDRFFAVRPEGSVSTLKIQRTERGDSAVYLCASSLGVNSPLHFGNGTRLTVT.